This T cell receptor beta chain was sequenced in a study of blood T cell repertoires in COVID-19. This CDR3 spans 13 amino acids. Germline-derived CDR1 and CDR2 are MDHEN and SYDVKM. V shed 6 bases and J shed 3 bases, with 12 bases lying between them. The repertoire was sequenced with immunoSEQ multiplex PCR; TCRdb's copy has only in-frame clones and lacks some. The sample records hundreds of thousands of clones, approximately 90% being singletons. The clonotype was recovered from a woman aged 25 to 39 with acute COVID-19. The specimen was PBMCs or T cells enriched from blood (not recorded which). The chain has TRBV28 and TRBJ2-7; maybe TRBD2 (7 bases). CDR3 coding DNA: TGTGCCAGCAGAGGGGGAGGGGACTACGAGCAGTACTTC. Translating it yields CASRGGGDYEQYF.